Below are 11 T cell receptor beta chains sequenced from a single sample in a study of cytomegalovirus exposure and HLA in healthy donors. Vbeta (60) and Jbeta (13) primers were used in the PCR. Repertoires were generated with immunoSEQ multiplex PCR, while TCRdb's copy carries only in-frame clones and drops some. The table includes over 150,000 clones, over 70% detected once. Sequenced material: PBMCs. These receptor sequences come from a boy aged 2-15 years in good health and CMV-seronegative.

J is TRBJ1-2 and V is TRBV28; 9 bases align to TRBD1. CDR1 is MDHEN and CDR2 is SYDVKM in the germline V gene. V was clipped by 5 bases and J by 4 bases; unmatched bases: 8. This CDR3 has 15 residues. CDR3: CASSPGTGSGYGYTF. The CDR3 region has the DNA TGTGCCAGCAGTCCAGGGACAGGGTCGGGCTATGGCTACACCTTC.

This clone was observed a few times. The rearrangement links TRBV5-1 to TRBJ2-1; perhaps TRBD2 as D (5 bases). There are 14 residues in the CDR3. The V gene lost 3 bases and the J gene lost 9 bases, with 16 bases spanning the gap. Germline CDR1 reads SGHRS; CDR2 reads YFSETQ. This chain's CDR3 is CASSSGLWASEQFF. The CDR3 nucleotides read TGCGCCAGCAGCTCCGGACTCTGGGCTAGTGAGCAGTTCTTC. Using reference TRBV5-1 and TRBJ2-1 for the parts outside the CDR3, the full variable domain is KAGVTQTPRYLIKTRGQQVTLSCSPISGHRSVSWYQQTPGQGLQFLFEYFSETQRNKGNFPGRFSGRQFSNSRSEMNVSTLELGDSALYLCASSSGLWASEQFFGPGTRLTVL.

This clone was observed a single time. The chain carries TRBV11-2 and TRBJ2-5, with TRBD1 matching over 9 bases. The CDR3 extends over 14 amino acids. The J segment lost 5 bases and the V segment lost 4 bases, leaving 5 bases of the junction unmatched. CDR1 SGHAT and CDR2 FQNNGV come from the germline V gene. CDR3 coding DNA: TGTGCCAGCAGCTCACTGGGACAGGGTGAGACCCAGTACTTC. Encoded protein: CASSSLGQGETQYF. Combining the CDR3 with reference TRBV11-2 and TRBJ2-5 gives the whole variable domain EAGVAQSPRYKIIEKRQSVAFWCNPISGHATLYWYQQILGQGPKLLIQFQNNGVVDDSQLPKDRFSAERLKGVDSTLKIQPAKLEDSAVYLCASSSLGQGETQYFGPGTRLLVL.

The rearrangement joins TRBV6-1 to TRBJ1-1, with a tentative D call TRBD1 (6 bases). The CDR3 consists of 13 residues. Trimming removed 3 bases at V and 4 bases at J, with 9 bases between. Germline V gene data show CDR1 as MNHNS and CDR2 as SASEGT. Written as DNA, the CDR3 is TGTGCCAGCAGTGAGGCCAGGGGCACTGAAGCTTTCTTT. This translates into CASSEARGTEAFF.

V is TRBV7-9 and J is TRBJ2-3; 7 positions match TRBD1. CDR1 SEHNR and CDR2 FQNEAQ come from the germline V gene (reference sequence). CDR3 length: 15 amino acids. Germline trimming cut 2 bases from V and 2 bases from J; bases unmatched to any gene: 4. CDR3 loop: CASSLQGQTTDTQYF. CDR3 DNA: TGTGCCAGCAGCTTACAGGGACAGACCACAGATACGCAGTATTTT. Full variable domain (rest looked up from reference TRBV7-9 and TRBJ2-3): DTGVSQNPRHKITKRGQNVTFRCDPISEHNRLYWYRQTLGQGPEFLTYFQNEAQLEKSRLLSDRFSAERPKGSFSTLEIQRTEQGDSAMYLCASSLQGQTTDTQYFGPGTRLTVL.

CDR3 nucleotide sequence: TGTGCCAGCAGGGAGGAGGGCTACAATGAGCAGTTCTTC. This sequence encodes CASREEGYNEQFF. This chain links TRBV25-1 with TRBJ2-1; possible D gene TRBD2, 6 bases. There are 13 residues in the CDR3. Germline V lookup: CDR1 MGHDK, CDR2 SYGVNS. V gave up 6 bases and J gave up 3 bases, with 9 bases separating them. The entire variable domain, with the rest obtained from reference TRBV25-1 and TRBJ2-1, is as follows: EADIYQTPRYLVIGTGKKITLECSQTMGHDKMYWYQQDPGMELHLIHYSYGVNSTEKGDLSSESTVSRIRTEHFPLTLESARPSHTSQYLCASREEGYNEQFFGPGTRLTVL.

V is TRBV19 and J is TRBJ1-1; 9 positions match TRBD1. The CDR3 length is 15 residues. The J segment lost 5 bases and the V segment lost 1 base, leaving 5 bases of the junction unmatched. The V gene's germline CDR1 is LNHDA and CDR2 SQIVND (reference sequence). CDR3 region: CASSIVGTGRTEAFF. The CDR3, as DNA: TGTGCCAGTAGTATAGTTGGGACAGGGAGGACTGAAGCTTTCTTT.

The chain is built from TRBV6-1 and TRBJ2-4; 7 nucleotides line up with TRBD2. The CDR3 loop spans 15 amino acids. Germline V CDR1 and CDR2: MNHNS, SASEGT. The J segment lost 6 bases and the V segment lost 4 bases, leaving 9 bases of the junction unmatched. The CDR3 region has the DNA TGTGCCAGCAGTGCCCAGAGCGGGACTGGAAACATTCAGTACTTC. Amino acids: CASSAQSGTGNIQYF.

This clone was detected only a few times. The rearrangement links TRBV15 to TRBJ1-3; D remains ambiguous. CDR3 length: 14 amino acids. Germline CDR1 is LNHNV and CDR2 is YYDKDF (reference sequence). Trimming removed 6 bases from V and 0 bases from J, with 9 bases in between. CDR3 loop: CATSPGDSGNTIYF. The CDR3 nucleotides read TGTGCCACCAGTCCCGGAGACTCTGGAAACACCATATATTTT.

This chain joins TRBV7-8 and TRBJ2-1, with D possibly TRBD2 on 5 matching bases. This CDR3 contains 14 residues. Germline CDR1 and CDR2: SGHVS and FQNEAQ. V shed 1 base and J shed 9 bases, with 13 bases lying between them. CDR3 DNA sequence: TGTGCCAGCAGCTTAGTGGAGACTATGGGTGAGCAGTTCTTC. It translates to CASSLVETMGEQFF.

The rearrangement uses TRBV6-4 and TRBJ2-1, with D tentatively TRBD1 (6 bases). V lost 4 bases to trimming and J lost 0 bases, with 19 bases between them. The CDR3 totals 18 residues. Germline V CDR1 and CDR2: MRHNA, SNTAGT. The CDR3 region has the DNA TGTGCCAGCAGTGGCTGGCCCGAGACAGGAGGCTCCTACAATGAGCAGTTCTTC. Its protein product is CASSGWPETGGSYNEQFF.